These 18 T cell receptor beta chains were sequenced from one sample in a study of blood T cell repertoires in COVID-19. Generated by immunoSEQ multiplex PCR, the TCRdb table keeps only in-frame clones and is missing some. Of about 230,000 clones in the sample, less than 85% are singletons; the top ten hold under 2%. Material for sequencing was PBMCs or T cells enriched from blood (not recorded which). These receptors were obtained from a man between 60 and 75 years old who had recovered from COVID-19.

The CDR3 bases are TGCGCCAGCAGCCAAGGAACAGCCGGGGGGCCCCAGCATTTT. Protein: CASSQGTAGGPQHF. The V gene is TRBV4-3, the J gene TRBJ1-5, with D perhaps matching TRBD1 (5 bases). CDR3 length equals 14 residues. Germline CDR1 is LGHNA and CDR2 is YSLEER. Trimming stripped 1 base from V and 9 bases from J, with 13 bases between.

This chain uses TRBV5-6 with TRBJ1-6, with a possible D match to TRBD1 (5 bases). With 4 bases removed from V and 0 bases from J, the gap between germline ends came to 14 bases. Germline CDR1 is SGHDT and CDR2 is YYEEEE. There are 17 residues in the CDR3. For the CDR3, the DNA is TGTGCCAGCAGCCGTGGGACTTTTAGCTCCTATAATTCACCCCTCCACTTT. The encoded protein is CASSRGTFSSYNSPLHF.

This chain joins TRBV7-9 and TRBJ1-1; the D is unclear. The germline V gene has CDR1 SEHNR and CDR2 FQNEAQ (reference sequence). The CDR3 is made up of 15 amino acids. V was shortened by 6 bases and J by 4 bases, with 18 bases between the two germline ends. For the CDR3, the DNA is TGTGCCAGCAGTTCGGGTTCTGTTGGGAGCACTGAAGCTTTCTTT. It yields the protein CASSSGSVGSTEAFF.

V is TRBV7-2 and J is TRBJ1-4; possibly TRBD1 for D (5 bases). Trimming took 7 bases from V and 7 from J, leaving 25 bases between them. CDR1 and CDR2 (germline): SGHTA, FQGNSA. This CDR3 comprises 17 residues. The CDR3 spells CASTYPPPQEQSEKLFF. CDR3 bases: TGTGCCAGCACCTATCCTCCCCCACAGGAGCAGAGTGAAAAACTGTTTTTT.

The rearrangement links TRBV12-3 or TRBV12-4 to TRBJ2-7; no clear D gene. This CDR3 region has 13 residues. V was shortened by 2 bases and J by 7 bases, with 12 bases between the two germline ends. The CDR3 sequence is CASSLTSGLEQYF. The CDR3 nucleotides read TGTGCCAGCAGTTTAACGTCAGGTCTGGAGCAGTACTTC.

The CDR3 nucleotides are TGTGCCAGCAGCTCGGGACAGGGGGTTGCTAGTGGCTACACCTTC. Amino acids: CASSSGQGVASGYTF. The chain has TRBV7-2 and TRBJ1-2; TRBD1 matches at 11 bases. The CDR3 length is 15 residues. Germline CDR1 reads SGHTA; CDR2 reads FQGNSA. The junction had 8 bases not matched to a gene; V was cut back by 4 bases and J by 7 bases.

There are a few counts of this clone. V is TRBV28 and J is TRBJ2-7, with 8 bases aligning to TRBD1. The junction had 11 bases not matched to a gene; V was cut back by 5 bases and J by 5 bases. Germline loops: CDR1 MDHEN, CDR2 SYDVKM. The CDR3 is made up of 15 amino acids. The CDR3 reads CASSPSHRGVHEQYF. CDR3 DNA sequence: TGTGCCAGCAGTCCCTCCCACAGGGGGGTACACGAGCAGTACTTC.

The V gene is TRBV7-2, the J gene TRBJ1-1; TRBD1 agrees at 10 bases. V dropped 6 bases and J dropped 1; count of bases not matched to a gene: 5. Germline V CDR1 and CDR2: SGHTA, FQGNSA. This CDR3 contains 15 residues. CDR3 sequence reads: CASRPRQGANTEAFF. The CDR3 DNA sequence: TGTGCCAGCAGGCCAAGACAGGGGGCGAACACTGAAGCTTTCTTT.

The V call is TRBV3-1 (or the pseudogene TRBV3-2), the J call TRBJ2-2; D might be TRBD2 (6 bases). The CDR3 loop spans 12 amino acids. Trimming left V 5 bases short and J 6 bases short, with 7 bases between. Germline V gene data show CDR1 as LGHDT and CDR2 as YNNKEL (reference sequence). CDR3 sequence: CASSGGSGELFF. In DNA, the CDR3 is TGTGCCAGCAGCGGGGGGTCCGGGGAGCTGTTTTTT.

The rearrangement uses TRBV28 and TRBJ1-3; 7 nucleotides align to TRBD1. From germline, CDR1 is MDHEN and CDR2 SYDVKM. CDR3 length equals 15 residues. J was trimmed by 4 bases and V by 3 bases; bases with no gene match: 6. The CDR3 coding sequence is TGTGCCAGCAGTTTGACCGGGACAGCAGGAAACACCATATATTTT. This sequence encodes CASSLTGTAGNTIYF.

The chain uses TRBV5-6 and TRBJ1-3; TRBD1 might be the D (5 bases). Looked up from germline, CDR1 is SGHDT and CDR2 is YYEEEE. This CDR3 is 15 amino acids long. Trimming removed 1 base from V and 2 bases from J, with 10 bases in between. CDR3 in DNA: TGTGCCAGCAGCTTGAAGGGGAGGGCTGGAAACACCATATATTTT. It codes for CASSLKGRAGNTIYF.

The V and J genes are TRBV19 and TRBJ1-1, with TRBD1 matching over 8 bases. V gave up 6 bases and J gave up 5 bases; unmatched junction bases: 8. The CDR3 loop spans 14 amino acids. CDR1 LNHDA and CDR2 SQIVND come from the germline V gene (reference sequence). This CDR3 is CASRGQGGGTEAFF. Written as DNA, the CDR3 is TGTGCCAGTAGAGGACAGGGAGGAGGGACTGAAGCTTTCTTT.

This clone was counted only a few times. The chain has TRBV11-2 and TRBJ1-6; 7 positions agree with TRBD1. Trimming removed 8 bases from V and 7 bases from J; junction bases left unmatched: 8. This CDR3 has 14 residues. The germline V gene has CDR1 SGHAT and CDR2 FQNNGV. The CDR3 loop reads CASSRRQGNSPLHF. The CDR3 bases are TGTGCCAGCTCGCGACGACAGGGAAATTCACCCCTCCACTTT.

J is TRBJ2-1 and V is TRBV5-6, with 7 bases identical to TRBD2. Germline CDR1 SGHDT, CDR2 YYEEEE. Losses at the gene ends were 0 bases for V and 3 bases for J; bases not matched to a gene: 15. CDR3 size: 19 residues. In DNA, the CDR3 is TGTGCCAGCAGCTTGGAAGGATTTTTGGGGGGGTACTACTACAATGAGCAGTTCTTC. This translates into CASSLEGFLGGYYYNEQFF.

DNA for the CDR3: TGTGCCAGTAGTGGGGGCGTGGGCGGGGGCTACACAGATACGCAGTATTTT. Protein: CASSGGVGGGYTDTQYF. The J gene is TRBJ2-3, the V gene TRBV19; possible D gene TRBD2, 7 bases. CDR3 length: 17 residues. V was cut by 5 bases and J by 2 bases, with 20 bases left in between. Germline V lookup: CDR1 LNHDA, CDR2 SQIVND (reference sequence).

The chain couples TRBV7-2 to TRBJ2-7, with D possibly matching TRBD1 (7 bases). With 2 bases removed from V and 3 bases from J, the gap between germline ends came to 8 bases. Germline CDR1 reads SGHTA; CDR2 reads FQGNSA. The CDR3 consists of 13 residues. The CDR3 nucleotides are TGTGCCAGCAGCTTACAGGGGGGCTACGAGCAGTACTTC. This sequence encodes CASSLQGGYEQYF.

The V and J genes are TRBV7-2 and TRBJ1-4, with 10 bases aligning to TRBD1. V shed 3 bases, J shed 8 bases, and the junction held 6 bases outside the gene matches. Germline assignment: CDR1 SGHTA and CDR2 FQGNSA. The CDR3 covers 15 residues. CDR3 residues: CASSLSGTGEEKLFF. In DNA, the CDR3 is TGTGCCAGCAGCTTGTCCGGGACAGGGGAAGAAAAACTGTTTTTT.

V gene TRBV6-4 combines with J gene TRBJ1-6, with a possible D match to TRBD1 (6 bases). The germline V gene encodes CDR1 MRHNA and CDR2 SNTAGT. V lost 6 bases, J lost 6 bases, and 9 bases lay in between. This CDR3 region has 13 residues. The CDR3 region is CASRRTANSPLHF. The CDR3 DNA reads TGTGCCAGCAGGCGGACAGCTAATTCACCCCTCCACTTT.